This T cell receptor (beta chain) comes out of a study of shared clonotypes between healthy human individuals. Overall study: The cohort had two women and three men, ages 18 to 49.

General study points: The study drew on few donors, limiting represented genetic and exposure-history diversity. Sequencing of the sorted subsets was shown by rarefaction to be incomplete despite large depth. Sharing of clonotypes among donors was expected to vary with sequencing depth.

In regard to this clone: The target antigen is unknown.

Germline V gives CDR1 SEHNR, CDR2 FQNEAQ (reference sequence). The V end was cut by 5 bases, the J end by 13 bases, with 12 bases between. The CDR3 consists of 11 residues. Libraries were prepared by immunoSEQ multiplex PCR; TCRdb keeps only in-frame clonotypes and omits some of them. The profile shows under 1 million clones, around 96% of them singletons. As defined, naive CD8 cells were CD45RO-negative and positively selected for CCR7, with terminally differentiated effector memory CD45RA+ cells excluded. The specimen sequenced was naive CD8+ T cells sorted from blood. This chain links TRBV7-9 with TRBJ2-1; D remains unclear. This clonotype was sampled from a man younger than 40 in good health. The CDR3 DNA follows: TGTGCCAGCAGCGTATCCGGGCCTCAGTTCTTC. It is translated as CASSVSGPQFF. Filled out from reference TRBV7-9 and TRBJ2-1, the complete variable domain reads DTGVSQNPRHKITKRGQNVTFRCDPISEHNRLYWYRQTLGQGPEFLTYFQNEAQLEKSRLLSDRFSAERPKGSFSTLEIQRTEQGDSAMYLCASSVSGPQFFGPGTRLTVL.